The 10 T cell receptor beta chains reported below all come from one sample, sequenced in a study of human T cells and chemical hapten exposure. The time point here: patch test 1, 2 weeks after DPC sensitization. Treatment of the sample: therapeutic diphenylcyclopropenone sensitization with weekly scalp DPC. TCRdb recomputed calls from the RACE reads with MiXCR, one row per CDR3 protein. The sample has 75,000 to 100,000 distinct CDR3 sequences, approximately 13% seen once. This specimen was whole blood, taken in connection with sensitization to the hapten diphenylcyclopropenone (DPC). The receptors here all came from a woman between 40 and 55 years old with alopecia areata. Some clones in this sample may be carry-over from other donors' samples.

In this sample, this clonotype turned up once. The V and J genes are TRBV10-3 and TRBJ2-7; 10 bases agree with TRBD2. V gave up 4 bases and J gave up 4 bases; unmatched junction bases: 4. Germline V gives CDR1 ENHRY, CDR2 SYGVKD. CDR3 length: 14 residues. Written as DNA, the CDR3 is TGTGCCATCAGTGTGAAGCGGGAGGGTTACGAGCAGTACTTC. Its protein is CAISVKREGYEQYF.

This clonotype has only a few counts. The rearrangement links TRBV29-1 to TRBJ2-2; possibly TRBD1 or TRBD2 for D (5 bases each). There are 15 residues in the CDR3. Germline V gives CDR1 SQVTM, CDR2 ANQGSEA. V was pared by 0 bases and J by 1 base, with 9 bases between. The DNA for the CDR3 is TGCAGCGTTGAAGATGGGACCCTGAACACCGGGGAGCTGTTTTTT. Amino acids: CSVEDGTLNTGELFF.

This chain links TRBV12-3 or TRBV12-4 with TRBJ2-2, with no clear D. Trimming stripped 7 bases from V and 4 bases from J, with 19 bases between. The CDR3 has 16 amino acids. CDR3 loop: CASKQEQLRVTGELFF. CDR3 DNA sequence: TGTGCCAGCAAGCAGGAACAGCTACGAGTCACCGGGGAGCTGTTTTTT.

This clonotype was seen more than once but under ten times. The rearrangement joins TRBV2 to TRBJ2-7, with TRBD1 matching over 9 bases. Losses at the gene ends were 7 bases for V and 5 bases for J; bases not matched to a gene: 6. Germline V CDR1 and CDR2: SNHLY, FYNNEI. CDR3 length: 13 residues. CDR3 DNA sequence: TGTGCCAGCACCCGGGACAGGGCAAACGAGCAGTACTTC. Encoded protein: CASTRDRANEQYF. Together with reference TRBV2 and TRBJ2-7, the CDR3 gives the full variable domain: EPEVTQTPSHQVTQMGQEVILRCVPISNHLYFYWYRQILGQKVEFLVSFYNNEISEKSEIFDDQFSVERPDGSNFTLKIRSTKLEDSAMYFCASTRDRANEQYFGPGTRLTVT.

As concerns this clonotype: The germline gene is not matched at one end of the junction; a read error may be the cause. This chain joins TRBV27 and TRBJ2-3; D is possibly TRBD1 (7 bases). The CDR3 totals 16 residues. The germline V gene encodes CDR1 MNHEY and CDR2 SMNVEV (reference sequence). CDR3 DNA: TGTGCCAACAGTTTAAACGGAGGGGGCGCAACAGATACGCAGTATTTT. Its translation: CANSLNGGGATDTQYF.

This clonotype occurred a few times. The V and J genes are TRBV5-1 and TRBJ2-3; no definite D call. V was shortened by 0 bases and J by 3 bases, with 8 bases between the two germline ends. Germline lookup yields CDR1 SGHRS and CDR2 YFSETQ. The CDR3 loop spans 14 amino acids. CDR3 sequence: CASSLESRTDTQYF. As DNA, the CDR3 is TGCGCCAGCAGCTTGGAGTCCCGAACAGATACGCAGTATTTT. The whole variable domain, remainder taken from reference TRBV5-1 and TRBJ2-3, is KAGVTQTPRYLIKTRGQQVTLSCSPISGHRSVSWYQQTPGQGLQFLFEYFSETQRNKGNFPGRFSGRQFSNSRSEMNVSTLELGDSALYLCASSLESRTDTQYFGPGTRLTVL.

The rearrangement uses TRBV12-3 or TRBV12-4 and TRBJ2-1; D not certain. The V gene lost 7 bases and the J gene lost 0 bases, with 10 bases spanning the gap. CDR3 size: 14 residues. CDR3 sequence reads: CASIRASSYNEQFF. In DNA form, the CDR3 reads TGTGCCAGCATACGGGCGAGCTCCTACAATGAGCAGTTCTTC.

This clonotype was seen only a few times. V usage is TRBV29-1 and J usage is TRBJ2-7; no firm D call. Germline V lookup: CDR1 SQVTM, CDR2 ANQGSEA. The CDR3 length is 13 residues. The V end lost 4 bases, the J end lost 4 bases, and 14 bases lay between the germline ends. The DNA of the CDR3 is TGCAGCGTTGGCAGGCACTCCACTTACGAGCAGTACTTC. It codes for CSVGRHSTYEQYF.

This clonotype was recorded a few times. The chain joins TRBV3-1 to TRBJ2-7; D is perhaps TRBD2 (6 bases). Germline V CDR1 and CDR2: LGHDT, YNNKEL (reference sequence). V lost 0 bases and J lost 2, with 17 bases in between. The CDR3 is 17 amino acids. This CDR3 reads CASSQDVLRDGAYEQYF. In DNA form, the CDR3 reads TGTGCCAGCAGCCAAGATGTGCTGCGGGATGGAGCCTACGAGCAGTACTTC.

This clonotype has only a few counts. This chain links TRBV10-3 with TRBJ1-3; 8 bases map to TRBD1. The CDR3 sequence is 13 residues long. Unmatched junction bases numbered 4, after V lost 10 bases and J lost 2 bases. Germline CDR1 reads ENHRY; CDR2 reads SYGVKD. CDR3 coding DNA: TGTGCCACCGGACAGGGAACTGGAAACACCATATATTTT. It specifies CATGQGTGNTIYF.